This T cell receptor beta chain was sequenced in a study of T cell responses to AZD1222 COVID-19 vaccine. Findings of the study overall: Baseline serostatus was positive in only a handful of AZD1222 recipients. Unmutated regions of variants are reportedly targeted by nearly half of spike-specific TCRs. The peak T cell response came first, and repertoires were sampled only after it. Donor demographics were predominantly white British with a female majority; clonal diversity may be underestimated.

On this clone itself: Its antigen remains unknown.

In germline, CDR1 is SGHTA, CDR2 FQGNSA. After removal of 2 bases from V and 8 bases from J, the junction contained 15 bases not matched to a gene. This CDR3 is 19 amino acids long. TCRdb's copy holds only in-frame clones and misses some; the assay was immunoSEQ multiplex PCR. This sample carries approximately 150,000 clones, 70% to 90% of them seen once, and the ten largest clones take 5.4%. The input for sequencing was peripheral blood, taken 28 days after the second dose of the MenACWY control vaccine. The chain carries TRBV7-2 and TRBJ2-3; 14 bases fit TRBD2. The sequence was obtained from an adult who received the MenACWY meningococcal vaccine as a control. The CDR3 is CASSLSRLAGGSVVSTQYF. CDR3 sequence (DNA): TGTGCCAGCAGCTTATCCAGACTAGCGGGAGGGTCCGTAGTGAGTACGCAGTATTTT. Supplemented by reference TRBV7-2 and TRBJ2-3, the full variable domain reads GAGVSQSPSNKVTEKGKDVELRCDPISGHTALYWYRQSLGQGLEFLIYFQGNSAPDKSGLPSDRFSAERTGGSVSTLTIQRTQQEDSAVYLCASSLSRLAGGSVVSTQYFGPGTRLTVL.